This TCR beta chain was retrieved from a study of cytomegalovirus exposure and HLA in healthy donors. Amplification used 60 Vbeta primers and 13 Jbeta primers. The data were produced by immunoSEQ multiplex PCR, yet TCRdb's version contains in-frame clones alone and is incomplete. The repertoire has under 150,000 clones, 70% to 80% of them found once; the top ten carry around 1.8%. The source is a woman between 50 and 59 years old in good health and CMV-seronegative. The specimen was PBMCs.

This CDR3 reads CASSVGILSGRAVTDTQYF. As DNA, the CDR3 is TGTGCCAGCAGCGTAGGGATACTTAGCGGGAGGGCCGTCACAGATACGCAGTATTTT. The gene calls are TRBV9 and TRBJ2-3, with 11 bases that match TRBD2. J was trimmed by 2 bases and V by 0 bases; bases with no gene match: 11. The CDR3 is 19 residues long. Germline V gene data show CDR1 as SGDLS and CDR2 as YYNGEE.